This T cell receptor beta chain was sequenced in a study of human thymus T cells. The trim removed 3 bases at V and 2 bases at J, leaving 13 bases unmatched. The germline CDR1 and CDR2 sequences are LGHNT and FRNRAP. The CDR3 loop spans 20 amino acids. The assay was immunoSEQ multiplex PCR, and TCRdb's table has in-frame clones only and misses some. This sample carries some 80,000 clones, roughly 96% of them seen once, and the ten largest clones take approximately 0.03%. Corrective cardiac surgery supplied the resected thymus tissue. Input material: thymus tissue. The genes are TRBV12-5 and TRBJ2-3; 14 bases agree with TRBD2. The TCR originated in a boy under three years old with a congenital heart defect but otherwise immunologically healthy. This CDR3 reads CASGLGLAGGPIRITDTQYF. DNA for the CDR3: TGTGCTAGTGGTTTAGGACTAGCGGGGGGACCCATCCGTATCACAGATACGCAGTATTTT.